Shown below are 3 T cell receptor beta chains from a single sample sequenced in a study of T cell responses to AZD1222 COVID-19 vaccine (dated by TCRdb to the early 2020s). The library was generated by the immunoSEQ multiplex PCR assay. Held by TCRdb, this immuneACCESS table contains in-frame sequences only and omits some clones. Under half of the omission traces to an unresolved V gene where checked; the cause of the rest is unknown. This sample has fewer than 200,000 clones in its table, and 80% to 95% of those were observed once. The ten most abundant clones make up 1.7% of the sample. Interpreted using the paper, the time point label stands for: about 28 days (+/-7) after the second vaccine dose. Sequenced material: peripheral blood, taken 28 days after the second AZD1222 dose. The source of these receptors is an adult who received the AZD1222 COVID-19 vaccine.

V and J are TRBV7-9 and TRBJ1-2; D gene unclear. The CDR3 consists of 11 residues. V lost 5 bases and J lost 3, with 4 bases in between. Germline CDR1 reads SEHNR; CDR2 reads FQNEAQ (reference sequence). CDR3 sequence reads: CASSADYGYTF. The CDR3, as DNA: TGTGCCAGCAGCGCAGACTATGGCTACACCTTC.

DNA of the CDR3: TGCAGCGTGGGGAGGGGCTGGACGAACACTGAAGCTTTCTTT. Its translation is CSVGRGWTNTEAFF. The chain couples TRBV29-1 to TRBJ1-1; TRBD1 might be the D (5 bases). Germline loops: CDR1 SQVTM, CDR2 ANQGSEA. The CDR3 is 14 amino acids. Trimming shortened V by 6 bases and J by 1 base, and 15 bases separated the two germline ends.

The DNA of the CDR3 is TGTGCCAGCTCACTGATCTACAATGAGCAGTTCTTC. Translation gives CASSLIYNEQFF. The V gene is TRBV18, the J gene TRBJ2-1; D gene unclear. This CDR3 is 12 amino acids long. Germline values: CDR1 KGHSH, CDR2 LQKENI. The V end was cut by 4 bases, the J end by 3 bases, with 4 bases between.